These 8 T cell receptor beta chains share one sample of origin, sequenced in a study of regulatory T cells in long-lasting Graves disease. Specified time point: newly diagnosed GD, antithyroid drugs for less than 3 months. From RNA extracted from PBMCs, the TCR library was made. Construction of the TCR beta libraries employed iRepertoire HTBI primers in conjunction with Arm-PCR of CDR3 regions. TCRdb recomputed calls from the multiplex PCR reads with MiXCR, one row per CDR3 protein. Of 540,000 or so distinct CDR3 sequences listed, around an eighth are singletons. The same sample was also studied in work on T cells in Graves' hyperthyroidism and ophthalmopathy.

Sequenced material: peripheral blood mononuclear cells (PBMCs), taken at new diagnosis, from a patient treated with antithyroid drugs. These receptor sequences come from a man aged 25 to 40 with Graves disease.

This clonotype was seen repeatedly, ten times or more. The DNA of the CDR3 is TGTGCCAGCAGTTTCGGGGCGATCGGGGAGCTGTTTTTT. It codes for CASSFGAIGELFF. The chain employs TRBV12-3 or TRBV12-4 and TRBJ2-2; tentatively, D is TRBD1 or TRBD2 (5 bases each). The V gene lost 3 bases and the J gene lost 7 bases, with 9 bases spanning the gap. The CDR3 contains 13 residues.

There are many counts of this clonotype. The CDR3 bases are TGTGCCAGCAGTCACCGGGGCTACAATGAGCAGTTCTTC. It translates to CASSHRGYNEQFF. The genes are TRBV2 and TRBJ2-1; D might be TRBD2 (5 bases). The V gene's germline CDR1 is SNHLY and CDR2 FYNNEI. Trimming removed 5 bases at V and 3 bases at J, with 8 bases between. The CDR3 contains 13 residues.

In this sample, this clonotype turned up many times. The CDR3: CASSLTHRPPYGYTF. Here the CDR3 DNA reads TGTGCCAGCAGCTTAACACACAGGCCTCCCTATGGCTACACCTTC. The chain joins TRBV7-3 to TRBJ1-2, with TRBD1 as a possible D gene (5 bases). CDR1 is SGHTA, CDR2 FQGTGA, per germline. The CDR3 runs to 15 residues. Trimming stripped 0 bases from V and 4 bases from J, with 12 bases between.

The rearrangement uses TRBV12-3 or TRBV12-4 and TRBJ2-4, with D perhaps assigned TRBD1 or TRBD2 (5 bases each). This CDR3 contains 23 residues. V was shortened by 6 bases and J by 12 bases, with 48 bases between the two germline ends. The CDR3 loop reads CASSPPQGPFTPGTAEVRRTQYF. The CDR3 DNA follows: TGTGCCAGCAGCCCACCGCAAGGCCCCTTTACACCTGGGACCGCTGAGGTAAGAAGGACTCAGTACTTC.

This clonotype was recorded at least ten times. The CDR3 DNA reads as TGTGCCAGCCGGCGACAGACCGTCTACGAGCAGTACTTC. It is translated as CASRRQTVYEQYF. The chain uses TRBV6-1 and TRBJ2-7; D is perhaps TRBD1 (5 bases). The ends were cut back, 8 bases at V and 3 bases at J, with 14 bases in the middle. CDR1 MNHNS and CDR2 SASEGT come from the germline V gene. CDR3 size: 13 residues.

This clonotype was picked up many times. The J gene is TRBJ1-1, the V gene TRBV28, with D hard to call. Germline V gene lookup returns CDR1 MDHEN and CDR2 SYDVKM. The CDR3 has 13 residues. V lost 6 bases, J lost 3 bases, and 11 bases lay in between. Written as DNA, the CDR3 is TGTGCCAGCAGCGTGACGGATGACACTGAAGCTTTCTTT. Its protein is CASSVTDDTEAFF.

This clonotype was counted only a few times. The chain has TRBV7-9 and TRBJ1-1; 7 positions agree with TRBD1. CDR1 SEHNR and CDR2 FQNEAQ come from the germline V gene (reference sequence). The CDR3 spans 15 residues. Unmatched junction bases numbered 7, after V lost 5 bases and J lost 1 base. The CDR3 region is CASSPRQGGNTEAFF. CDR3 sequence (DNA): TGTGCCAGCAGCCCCCGACAGGGTGGGAACACTGAAGCTTTCTTT.

In this sample, this clonotype turned up a few times. The rearrangement links TRBV20-1 to TRBJ1-1; 12 bases line up with TRBD1. The CDR3 has 13 residues. Germline lookup yields CDR1 DFQATT and CDR2 SNEGSKA (reference sequence). Trimming at V came to 3 bases and at J to 6 bases, leaving 2 bases not matched to a gene. Here the CDR3 reads CSARGQGAAEAFF. CDR3 bases: TGCAGTGCTAGGGGACAGGGGGCTGCTGAAGCTTTCTTT.